Here is one T cell receptor (beta chain) with its context. Its antigen is undetermined. Exclusion of a patient followed from autoimmune disease history or systemic immunosuppression. At cycle 4 day 1, cycle 7 day 1, and baseline, blood was sampled. The CDR3 totals 13 residues. After removal of 8 bases from V and 3 bases from J, the junction contained 4 bases not matched to a gene. The data belong to a study of OX40 agonist ivuxolimab in advanced cancers. Study information: Patients undergoing dose escalation presented with hepatocellular carcinoma, melanoma, renal cell or head and neck cancer.

Assay: immunoSEQ multiplex PCR; the TCRdb copy retains only in-frame clones and omits some. The sample lists 80,000 to 100,000 clones, around 88% occurring once. Study results and caveats: At 0.1 to 3.0 mg/kg and by week 6, CD4+ and CD8+ T cells in the blood had expanded clonally.

The receptor's source is an adult with an advanced solid tumor such as melanoma, head and neck, liver or kidney cancer. This chain joins TRBV23-1 and TRBJ1-1; 9 bases agree with TRBD1. TRBV23-1 is classed as an ORF, of uncertain function. The specimen was CD4+ or CD8+ T cells sorted from blood, collected in a trial of the OX40 agonist ivuxolimab. CDR3 nucleotide sequence: TGCGCCAGCGGAAGGACAGGGGACACTGAAGCTTTCTTT. It yields the protein CASGRTGDTEAFF.